Sequencing of this TCR beta chain was carried out in a study of cytomegalovirus exposure and HLA in healthy donors. General study findings and limits: Among TCR beta chains of equal frequency, HLA-associated ones were more clonally expanded in a later analysis. Links to common viral pathogens appeared, in a later analysis, for several of the most significant clusters. A later analysis linked some 18,000 TCR beta sequences to HLA alleles at 0.05 false discovery rate. The investigators catalogued 150 to 200 TCR beta chains as cytomegalovirus-associated.

As regards this clone: Its antigen is not known.

60 Vbeta and 13 Jbeta primers were used in PCR. The table came from immunoSEQ multiplex PCR; TCRdb's copy has only in-frame clones and leaves some out. The profile shows under 250,000 clones, roughly four fifths of them singletons. Germline CDR1 and CDR2: GTSNPN and SVGIG (reference sequence). This CDR3 is built from 14 residues. V was trimmed by 0 bases and J by 2 bases, leaving 11 bases between them. The chain is built from TRBV30 and TRBJ2-7; perhaps TRBD2 as D (7 bases). Sequencing input: PBMCs. The sequence was obtained from a man aged 25 to 45 in good health and CMV-seronegative. In DNA, the CDR3 is TGTGCCTGGAGTGTAGGGGGAGGGACCTACGAGCAGTACTTC. Residues: CAWSVGGGTYEQYF. The full variable domain, completed using reference TRBV30 and TRBJ2-7, is SQTIHQWPATLVQPVGSPLSLECTVEGTSNPNLYWYRQAAGRGLQLLFYSVGIGQISSEVPQNLSASRPQDRQFILSSKKLLLSDSGFYLCAWSVGGGTYEQYFGPGTRLTVT.